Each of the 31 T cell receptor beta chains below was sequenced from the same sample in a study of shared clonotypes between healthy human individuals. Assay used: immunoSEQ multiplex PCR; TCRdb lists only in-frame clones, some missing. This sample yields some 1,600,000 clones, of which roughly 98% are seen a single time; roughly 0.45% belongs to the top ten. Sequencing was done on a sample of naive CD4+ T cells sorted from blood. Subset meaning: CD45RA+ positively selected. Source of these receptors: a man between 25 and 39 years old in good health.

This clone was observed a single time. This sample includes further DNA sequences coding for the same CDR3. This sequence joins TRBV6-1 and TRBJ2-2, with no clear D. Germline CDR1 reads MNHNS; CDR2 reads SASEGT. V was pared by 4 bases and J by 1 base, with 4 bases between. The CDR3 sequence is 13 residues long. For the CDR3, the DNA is TGTGCCAGCAGTGGGGTGAACACCGGGGAGCTGTTTTTT. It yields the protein CASSGVNTGELFF.

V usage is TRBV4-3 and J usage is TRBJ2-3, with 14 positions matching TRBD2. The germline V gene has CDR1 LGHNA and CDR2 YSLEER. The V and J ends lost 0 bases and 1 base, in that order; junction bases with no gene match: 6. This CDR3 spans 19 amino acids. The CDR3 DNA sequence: TGCGCCAGCAGCCAAGATAGACTAGCGGGAGGGGGCGGCACAGATACGCAGTATTTT. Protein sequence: CASSQDRLAGGGGTDTQYF.

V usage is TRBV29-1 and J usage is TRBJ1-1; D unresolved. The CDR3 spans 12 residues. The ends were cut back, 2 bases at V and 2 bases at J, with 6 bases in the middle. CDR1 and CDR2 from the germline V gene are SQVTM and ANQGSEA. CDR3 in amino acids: CSVERSNTEAFF. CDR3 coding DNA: TGCAGCGTTGAACGCAGCAACACTGAAGCTTTCTTT.

This CDR3 reads CSVRKSSYEQYF. The CDR3 DNA sequence: TGCAGCGTTCGCAAAAGCTCCTACGAGCAGTACTTC. The V call is TRBV29-1, the J call TRBJ2-7, with D unclear. The CDR3 extends over 12 amino acids. Germline loops: CDR1 SQVTM, CDR2 ANQGSEA. Trimming cost V 5 bases and J 0 bases, with 8 bases left between them.

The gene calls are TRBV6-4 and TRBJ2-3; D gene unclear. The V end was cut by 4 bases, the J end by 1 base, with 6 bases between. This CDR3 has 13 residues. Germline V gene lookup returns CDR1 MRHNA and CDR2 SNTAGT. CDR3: CASSALGTDTQYF. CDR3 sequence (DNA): TGTGCCAGCAGTGCCCTTGGCACAGATACGCAGTATTTT.

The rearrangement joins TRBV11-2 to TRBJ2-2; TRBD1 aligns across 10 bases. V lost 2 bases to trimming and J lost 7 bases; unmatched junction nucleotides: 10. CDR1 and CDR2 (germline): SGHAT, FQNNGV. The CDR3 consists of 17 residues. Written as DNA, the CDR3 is TGTGCCAGCAGCTTACCCCCGGGACAGGGGATTATCGGGGAGCTGTTTTTT. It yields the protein CASSLPPGQGIIGELFF.

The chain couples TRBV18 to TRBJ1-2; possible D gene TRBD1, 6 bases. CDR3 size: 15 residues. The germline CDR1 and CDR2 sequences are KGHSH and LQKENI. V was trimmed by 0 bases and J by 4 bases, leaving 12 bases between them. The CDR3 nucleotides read TGTGCCAGCTCACCACCGTCGTTGGGGGCCTATGGCTACACCTTC. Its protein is CASSPPSLGAYGYTF.

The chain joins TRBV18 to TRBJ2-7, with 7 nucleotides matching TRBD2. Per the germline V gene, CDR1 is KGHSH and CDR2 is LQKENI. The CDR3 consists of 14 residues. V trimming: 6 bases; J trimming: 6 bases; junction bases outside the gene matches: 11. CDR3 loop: CASSQLANQLEQYF. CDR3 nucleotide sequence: TGTGCCAGCTCCCAACTAGCGAATCAGCTCGAGCAGTACTTC.

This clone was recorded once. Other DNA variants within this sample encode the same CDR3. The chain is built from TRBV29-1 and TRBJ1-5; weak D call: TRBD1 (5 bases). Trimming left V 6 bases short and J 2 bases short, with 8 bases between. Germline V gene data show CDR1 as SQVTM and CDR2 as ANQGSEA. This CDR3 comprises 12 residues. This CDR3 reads CSVRDGNQPQHF. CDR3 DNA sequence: TGCAGCGTGCGGGACGGCAATCAGCCCCAGCATTTT.

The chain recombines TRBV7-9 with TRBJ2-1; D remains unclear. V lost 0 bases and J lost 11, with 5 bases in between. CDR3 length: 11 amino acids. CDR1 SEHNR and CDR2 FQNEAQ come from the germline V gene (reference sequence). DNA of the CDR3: TGTGCCAGCAGCTTAGCCGGAAAGCAGTTCTTC. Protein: CASSLAGKQFF.

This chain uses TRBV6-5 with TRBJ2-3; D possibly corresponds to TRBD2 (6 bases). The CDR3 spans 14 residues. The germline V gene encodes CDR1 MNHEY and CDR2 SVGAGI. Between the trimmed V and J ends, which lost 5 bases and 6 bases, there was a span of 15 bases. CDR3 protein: CASSMGGNRDTQYF. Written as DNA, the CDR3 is TGTGCCAGCAGTATGGGCGGGAATCGGGATACGCAGTATTTT.

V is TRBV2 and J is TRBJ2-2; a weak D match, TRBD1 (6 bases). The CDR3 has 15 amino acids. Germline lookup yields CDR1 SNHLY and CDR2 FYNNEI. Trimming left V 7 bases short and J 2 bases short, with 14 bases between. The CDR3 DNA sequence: TGTGCCAGCAAGTCAGACAGGACTAACACCGGGGAGCTGTTTTTT. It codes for CASKSDRTNTGELFF.

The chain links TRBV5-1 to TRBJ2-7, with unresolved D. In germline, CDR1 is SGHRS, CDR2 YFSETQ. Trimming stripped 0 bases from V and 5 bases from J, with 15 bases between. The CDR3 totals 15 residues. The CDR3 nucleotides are TGCGCCAGCAGCTTGGCCACCGATGGCCGTGACGAGCAGTACTTC. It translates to CASSLATDGRDEQYF.

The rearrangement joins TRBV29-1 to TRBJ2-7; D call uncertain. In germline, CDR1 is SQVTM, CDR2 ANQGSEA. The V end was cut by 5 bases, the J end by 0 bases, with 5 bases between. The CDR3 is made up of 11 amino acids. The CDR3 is CSVNLSYEQYF. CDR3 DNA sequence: TGCAGCGTTAACCTCTCCTACGAGCAGTACTTC.

The CDR3: CASSQSNPAYEQYF. The CDR3 bases are TGTGCCAGCAGCCAATCCAATCCTGCCTACGAGCAGTACTTC. The chain links TRBV16 to TRBJ2-7; D is unclear. V was pared by 0 bases and J by 2 bases, with 8 bases between. Germline V CDR1 and CDR2: KGHSY, FQNENV. The CDR3 covers 14 residues. Full variable domain (rest looked up from reference TRBV16 and TRBJ2-7): GEEVAQTPKHLVRGEGQKAKLYCAPIKGHSYVFWYQQVLKNEFKFLISFQNENVFDETGMPKERFSAKCLPNSPCSLEIQATKLEDSAVYFCASSQSNPAYEQYFGPGTRLTVT.

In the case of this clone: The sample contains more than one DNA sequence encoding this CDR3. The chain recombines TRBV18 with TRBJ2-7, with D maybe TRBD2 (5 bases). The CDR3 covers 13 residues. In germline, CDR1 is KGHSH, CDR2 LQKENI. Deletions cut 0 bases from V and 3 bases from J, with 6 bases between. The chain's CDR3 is CASSPPGVYEQYF. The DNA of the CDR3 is TGTGCCAGCTCACCACCGGGAGTCTACGAGCAGTACTTC. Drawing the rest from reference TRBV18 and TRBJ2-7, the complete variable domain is NAGVMQNPRHLVRRRGQEARLRCSPMKGHSHVYWYRQLPEEGLKFMVYLQKENIIDESGMPKERFSAEFPKEGPSILRIQQVVRGDSAAYFCASSPPGVYEQYFGPGTRLTVT.

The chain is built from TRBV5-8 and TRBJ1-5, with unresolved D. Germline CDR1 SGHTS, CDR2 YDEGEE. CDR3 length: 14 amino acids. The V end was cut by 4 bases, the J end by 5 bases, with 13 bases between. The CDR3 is CASSPTGYYQPQHF. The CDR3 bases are TGTGCCAGCAGCCCTACCGGGTACTATCAGCCCCAGCATTTT.

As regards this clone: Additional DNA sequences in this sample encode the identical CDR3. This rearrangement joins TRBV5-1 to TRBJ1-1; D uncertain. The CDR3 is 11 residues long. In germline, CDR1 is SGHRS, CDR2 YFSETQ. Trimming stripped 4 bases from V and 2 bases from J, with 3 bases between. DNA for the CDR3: TGCGCCAGCAGCCGCAACACTGAAGCTTTCTTT. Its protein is CASSRNTEAFF.

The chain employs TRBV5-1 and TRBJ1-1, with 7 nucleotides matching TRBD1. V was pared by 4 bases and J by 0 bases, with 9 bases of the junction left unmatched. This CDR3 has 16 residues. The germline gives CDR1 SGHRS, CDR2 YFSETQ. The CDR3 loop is CASSEDRRHMNTEAFF. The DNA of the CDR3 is TGCGCCAGCAGCGAGGACAGGAGGCACATGAACACTGAAGCTTTCTTT.

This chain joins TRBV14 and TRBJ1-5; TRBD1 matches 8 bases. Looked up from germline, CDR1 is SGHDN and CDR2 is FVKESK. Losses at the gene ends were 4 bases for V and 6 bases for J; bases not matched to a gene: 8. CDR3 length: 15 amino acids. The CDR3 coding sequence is TGTGCCAGCAGCCCCGGACAGGGATCGGGTCAGCCCCAGCATTTT. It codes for CASSPGQGSGQPQHF.

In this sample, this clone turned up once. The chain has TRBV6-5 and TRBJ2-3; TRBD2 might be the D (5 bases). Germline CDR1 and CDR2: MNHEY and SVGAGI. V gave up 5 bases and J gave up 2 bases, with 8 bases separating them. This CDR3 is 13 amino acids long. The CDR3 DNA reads TGTGCCAGCAGTACTAGGAACACAGATACGCAGTATTTT. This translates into CASSTRNTDTQYF.

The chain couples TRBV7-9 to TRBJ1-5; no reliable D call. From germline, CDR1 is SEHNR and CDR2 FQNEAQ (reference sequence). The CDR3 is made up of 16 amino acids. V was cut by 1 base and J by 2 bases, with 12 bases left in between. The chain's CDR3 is CASSLGLGIGNQPQHF. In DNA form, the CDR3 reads TGTGCCAGCAGCTTAGGTTTAGGGATCGGCAATCAGCCCCAGCATTTT.

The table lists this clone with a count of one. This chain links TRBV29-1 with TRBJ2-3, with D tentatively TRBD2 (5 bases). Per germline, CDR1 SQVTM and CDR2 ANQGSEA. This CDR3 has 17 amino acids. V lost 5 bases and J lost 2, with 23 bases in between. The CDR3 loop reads CSVRGPQLVRVTDTQYF. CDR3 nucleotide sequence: TGCAGCGTTAGAGGTCCCCAACTAGTAAGGGTCACAGATACGCAGTATTTT.

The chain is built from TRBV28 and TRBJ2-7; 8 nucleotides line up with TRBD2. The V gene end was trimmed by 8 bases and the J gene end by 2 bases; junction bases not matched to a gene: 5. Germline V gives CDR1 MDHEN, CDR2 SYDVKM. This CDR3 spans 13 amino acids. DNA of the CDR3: TGTGCCAGCCGAACGGGACTAGCCTACGAGCAGTACTTC. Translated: CASRTGLAYEQYF.

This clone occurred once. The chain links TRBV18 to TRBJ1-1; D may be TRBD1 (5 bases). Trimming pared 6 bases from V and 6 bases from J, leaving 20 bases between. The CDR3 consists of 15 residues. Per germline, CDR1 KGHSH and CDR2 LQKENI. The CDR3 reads CASSTRAGDGAEAFF. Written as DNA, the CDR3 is TGTGCCAGCTCTACCAGGGCTGGGGACGGAGCTGAAGCTTTCTTT. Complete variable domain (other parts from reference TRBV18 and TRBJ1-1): NAGVMQNPRHLVRRRGQEARLRCSPMKGHSHVYWYRQLPEEGLKFMVYLQKENIIDESGMPKERFSAEFPKEGPSILRIQQVVRGDSAAYFCASSTRAGDGAEAFFGQGTRLTVV.

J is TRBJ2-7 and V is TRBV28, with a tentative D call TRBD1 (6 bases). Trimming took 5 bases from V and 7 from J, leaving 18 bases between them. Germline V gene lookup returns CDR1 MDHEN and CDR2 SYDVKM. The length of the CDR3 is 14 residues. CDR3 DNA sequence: TGTGCCAGCAGTCTACAGGGTCCCTTGTGGGAGCAGTACTTC. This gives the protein CASSLQGPLWEQYF.

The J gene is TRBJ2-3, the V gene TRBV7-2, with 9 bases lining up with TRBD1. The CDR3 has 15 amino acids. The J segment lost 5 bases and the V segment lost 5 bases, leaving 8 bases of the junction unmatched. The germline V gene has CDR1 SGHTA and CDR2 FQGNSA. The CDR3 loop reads CASSPRGQGGDTQYF. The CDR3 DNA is TGTGCCAGCAGCCCGCGGGGACAGGGCGGAGATACGCAGTATTTT.

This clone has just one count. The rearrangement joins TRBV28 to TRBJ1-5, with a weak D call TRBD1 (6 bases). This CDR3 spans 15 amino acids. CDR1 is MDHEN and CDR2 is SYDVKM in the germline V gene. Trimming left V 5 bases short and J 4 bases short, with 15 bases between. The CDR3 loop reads CASSPDRIVNQPQHF. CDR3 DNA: TGTGCCAGCAGTCCCGACAGGATAGTTAATCAGCCCCAGCATTTT.

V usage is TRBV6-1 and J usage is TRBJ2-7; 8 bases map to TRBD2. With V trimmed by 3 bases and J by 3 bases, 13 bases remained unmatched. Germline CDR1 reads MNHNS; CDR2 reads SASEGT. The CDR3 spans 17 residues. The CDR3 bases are TGTGCCAGCAGTGATCTCCCCGGGAGGGCGTTAATCTACGAGCAGTACTTC. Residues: CASSDLPGRALIYEQYF.

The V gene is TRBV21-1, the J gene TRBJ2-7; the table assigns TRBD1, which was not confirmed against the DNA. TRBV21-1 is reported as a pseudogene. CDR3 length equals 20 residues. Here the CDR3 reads CASSNQMRGGQGGQGYEQYF. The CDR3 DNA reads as TGTGCCAGCAGCAATCAAATGCGCGGGGGACAGGGGGGCCAAGGCTACGAGCAGTACTTC.

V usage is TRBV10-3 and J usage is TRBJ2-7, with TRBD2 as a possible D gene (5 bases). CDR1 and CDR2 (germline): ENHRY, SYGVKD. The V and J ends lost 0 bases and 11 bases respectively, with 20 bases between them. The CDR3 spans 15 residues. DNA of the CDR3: TGTGCCATCAGTGAGTCACATAGTGTAGGGCGGGCGGAGTACTTC. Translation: CAISESHSVGRAEYF.